The rows below give T cell receptor beta chains drawn from one sample of a study of shared clonotypes between healthy human individuals. The method was immunoSEQ multiplex PCR; TCRdb's version includes in-frame clones alone and lacks a portion of them. The sample consists of about 520,000 clones, 81% of them appearing once. The sequenced sample was PBMCs. These receptors were obtained from a woman in her thirties or forties in good health. Some clones in this sample may be carry-over from other donors' samples. The CDR3 runs from the conserved cysteine through the conserved F or W. The D gene is left open where the match is weak. Part of the rows lack a size; the others show once, few, many or a class for expanded clones.

NA,TRBJ2-5,NA,TRBV11-2,CASSLSLAVQETQYF,TGTGCCAGCAGCTTGAGTTTGGCAGTACAAGAGACCCAGTACTTC
NA,TRBJ2-7,NA,TRBV6-1,CASSEGQTSSYEQYF,TGTGCCAGCAGTGAAGGGCAGACGAGCTCCTACGAGCAGTACTTC
NA,TRBJ2-5,TRBD2,TRBV9,CASSVGGLAGTSGETQYF,TGTGCCAGCAGCGTAGGAGGACTAGCGGGAACTTCCGGGGAGACCCAGTACTTC
NA,TRBJ2-2,TRBD2,TRBV6-4,CASSLEGLAGAGELFF,TGTGCCAGCAGCCTAGAGGGACTAGCGGGCGCCGGGGAGCTGTTTTTT
NA,TRBJ2-7,NA,TRBV2,CAAPVIRLYEQYF,TGTGCCGCCCCAGTGATTAGGCTCTACGAGCAGTACTTC
NA,TRBJ2-1,TRBD2,TRBV4-1,CASSPTSGSFYEQFF,TGCGCCAGCAGCCCGACTAGCGGGAGTTTCTATGAGCAGTTCTTC
NA,TRBJ2-1,NA,TRBV5-6,CASSLGTGYNEQFF,TGTGCCAGCAGCCTCGGGACGGGATACAATGAGCAGTTCTTC
NA,TRBJ2-1,TRBD2,TRBV7-6,CASSPWTSGNGNEQFF,TGTGCCAGCAGCCCGTGGACTAGCGGGAACGGCAATGAGCAGTTCTTC
NA,TRBJ2-3,NA,TRBV19,CASSTPGLTDTQYF,TGTGCCAGTAGTACGCCGGGCCTCACAGATACGCAGTATTTT
NA,TRBJ1-1,NA,TRBV28,CASGQGLGTEAFF,TGTGCCAGCGGCCAGGGCTTGGGCACTGAAGCTTTCTTT
NA,TRBJ2-5,NA,TRBV15,CATSLKKGGQETQYF,TGTGCCACCAGCCTAAAAAAGGGGGGGCAAGAGACCCAGTACTTC
NA,TRBJ2-4,NA,TRBV15,CATSPHIQYF,TGTGCCACTTCACCCCACATTCAGTACTTC
NA,TRBJ2-7,TRBD2,TRBV4-2,CASSPSGRAYEQYF,TGTGCCAGCAGCCCTAGCGGGAGGGCCTACGAGCAGTACTTC
NA,TRBJ2-3,NA,TRBV7-2,CASSLAGVGDTQYF,TGTGCCAGCAGCTTAGCAGGGGTGGGAGATACGCAGTATTTT
NA,TRBJ1-2,NA,TRBV20-1,CSASGVSYTF,TGCAGTGCTTCAGGAGTTAGCTACACCTTC
NA,TRBJ1-1,NA,TRBV5-6,CASSFGGEAFF,TGTGCCAGCAGCTTTGGGGGCGAAGCTTTCTTT
few,TRBJ2-1,TRBD2,TRBV2,CALHPGTSGRDEQFF,TGTGCACTCCACCCCGGGACTAGCGGGAGGGATGAGCAGTTCTTC
NA,TRBJ2-7,TRBD1,TRBV27,CASSTLKVGQGGYEQYF,TGTGCCAGCAGTACGCTTAAGGTGGGACAGGGTGGGTACGAGCAGTACTTC
NA,TRBJ2-1,NA,TRBV7-9,CASSAGSSYNEQFF,TGTGCCAGCAGCGCCGGGTCCTCCTACAATGAGCAGTTCTTC
few,TRBJ1-5,TRBD1,TRBV28,CASSRNTGVQPQHF,TGTGCCAGCAGCCGAAATACAGGGGTTCAGCCCCAGCATTTT
NA,TRBJ1-1,NA,TRBV10-3,CAIRGRGDNTEAFF,TGTGCCATCAGGGGCAGGGGCGACAACACTGAAGCTTTCTTT
NA,TRBJ2-2,TRBD2,TRBV5-3,CARRGGLAGGSGELFF,TGTGCCAGAAGGGGCGGACTAGCGGGAGGGTCCGGGGAGCTGTTTTTT
NA,TRBJ2-7,NA,TRBV2,CASSPDRASYEQYF,TGTGCCAGCAGCCCGGACAGAGCCTCCTACGAGCAGTACTTC
NA,TRBJ1-1,NA,TRBV30,CAWSQGGTTEAFF,TGTGCCTGGAGCCAGGGAGGGACCACTGAAGCTTTCTTT
NA,TRBJ2-1,NA,TRBV28,CASSNQGREQFF,TGTGCCAGCTCAAACCAAGGCCGAGAGCAGTTCTTC
NA,TRBJ2-1,TRBD1,TRBV4-3,CASSLGTGDNEQFF,TGCGCCAGCAGCCTCGGGACAGGGGACAATGAGCAGTTCTTC
NA,TRBJ2-7,TRBD2,TRBV4-3,CASSQDIEREYYEQYF,TGCGCCAGCAGCCAAGATATCGAGCGGGAGTACTACGAGCAGTACTTC
NA,TRBJ2-3,NA,TRBV5-4,CASSLGDGSYGDTQYF,TGTGCCAGCAGCTTGGGTGACGGGAGCTACGGAGATACGCAGTATTTT
few,TRBJ1-5,NA,TRBV1,CTSSHNRGGGNQPQHF,TGCACCAGCAGCCACAACAGGGGTGGCGGCAATCAGCCCCAGCATTTT
few,TRBJ2-7,NA,TRBV28,CATDNSYEQYF,TGTGCCACTGACAACTCCTACGAGCAGTACTTC
few,TRBJ2-4,TRBD2,TRBV2,CASSERVAGGAKNIQYF,TGTGCCAGCAGTGAAAGGGTGGCGGGGGGAGCCAAAAACATTCAGTACTTC
NA,TRBJ2-3,NA,TRBV6-4,CASSDRVTDTQYF,TGTGCCAGCAGTGACCGCGTCACAGATACGCAGTATTTT
NA,TRBJ1-5,NA,TRBV5-1,CASSSDGQTNQPQHF,TGCGCCAGCAGCTCGGATGGACAAACAAATCAGCCCCAGCATTTT
NA,TRBJ2-2,TRBD2,TRBV4-1,CASSQVLGAGDTGELFF,TGCGCCAGCAGCCAAGTACTCGGTGCGGGGGACACCGGGGAGCTGTTTTTT
NA,TRBJ1-2,NA,TRBV28,CASSTTEDLNYGYTF,TGTGCCAGCAGTACAACAGAGGACCTTAACTATGGCTACACCTTC
NA,TRBJ2-5,TRBD1,TRBV6-1,CASSPRDRGRETQYF,TGTGCCAGCAGTCCCCGGGACAGGGGGCGAGAGACCCAGTACTTC
few,TRBJ2-3,TRBD1,TRBV7-3,CASSPGTVFRTDTQYF,TGTGCCAGCAGCCCGGGGACAGTCTTTCGCACAGATACGCAGTATTTT
NA,TRBJ2-5,NA,TRBV5-4,CASSLGGGGQETQYF,TGTGCCAGCAGCTTGGGGGGAGGGGGCCAAGAGACCCAGTACTTC
NA,TRBJ2-3,TRBD2,TRBV9,CASSVGLATDTQYF,TGTGCCAGCAGCGTGGGACTAGCCACAGATACGCAGTATTTT
NA,TRBJ2-2,TRBD1,TRBV27,CASSQSGTVVSGELFF,TGTGCCAGCAGTCAATCCGGGACAGTGGTTTCCGGGGAGCTGTTTTTT
NA,TRBJ1-5,NA,TRBV4-1,CASSRTGGSNQPQHF,TGCGCCAGCAGCCGCACGGGAGGAAGCAATCAGCCCCAGCATTTT
once,TRBJ1-2,NA,TRBV7-2,CASSPRTAGMGYTF,TGTGCCAGCAGCCCCCGGACGGCAGGGATGGGCTACACCTTC
few,TRBJ1-2,TRBD1,TRBV15,CATSRDSYYGYTF,TGTGCCACCAGTAGGGACAGCTACTATGGCTACACCTTC
NA,TRBJ2-3,NA,TRBV5-4,CASTRTASTDTQYF,TGTGCCAGCACCCGGACAGCCAGCACAGATACGCAGTATTTT